The text below deals with one T cell receptor beta chain. The antigen is not known. Positive CCR7 selection of CD45RO-negative cells yielded the naive CD8 cells, and terminally differentiated effector memory CD45RA+ cells were excluded. Germline-derived CDR1 and CDR2 are MDHEN and SYDVKM. The V end lost 5 bases, the J end lost 3 bases, and 11 bases lay between the germline ends. The CDR3 runs 14 residues. This sample was taken from a study of shared clonotypes between healthy human individuals. Study results and caveats: Larger estimated richness was generally recorded for naive subsets relative to memory subsets.

Only in-frame clones appear in the TCRdb table, and some are missing; sequencing was by immunoSEQ multiplex PCR. The top ten clones hold less than 25% of a sample with approximately 810,000 clones, 92% of them seen once. The chain employs TRBV28 and TRBJ1-3, with D tentatively TRBD1 (5 bases). Material for sequencing was naive CD8+ T cells sorted from blood. The clonotype originates from a man under 40 in good health. The CDR3 DNA reads TGTGCCAGCAGTAGCCGGGGCGGTGGAAACACCATATATTTT. It is translated as CASSSRGGGNTIYF.